This T cell receptor (beta chain) is from a study of regulatory T cells in long-lasting Graves disease. Notes on the study in general: The researchers studied only peripheral blood, not thyroid tissue. With persistent disease, TRBV28, TRBJ1-2 and TRBJ2-5 were the favored segments.

Building the TCR beta libraries relied on iRepertoire HTBI primers, and CDR3 regions underwent Arm-PCR. TCRdb used MiXCR to reprocess the multiplex PCR reads, holding one entry per CDR3 protein. The table includes about 540,000 distinct CDR3 sequences, roughly 13% detected once. This CDR3 comprises 12 residues. Germline values: CDR1 GTSNPN, CDR2 SVGIG (reference sequence). Deletions cut 0 bases from V and 3 bases from J, with 6 bases between. This clonotype was found many times. Its cognate antigen is unknown. Noted time point: newly diagnosed GD, antithyroid drugs for less than 3 months. Scientists built the TCR library using RNA that was extracted from PBMCs. This sample also belongs to another study, concerning T cells in Graves' hyperthyroidism and ophthalmopathy. From that report: Graves' hyperthyroidism is called stable when ophthalmopathy does not progress within 18 months. Diagnosing involved the use of clinical symptoms, serum thyroxine and TRAb, thyroid ultrasound and orbital computed tomography.

The chain uses TRBV30 and TRBJ2-7, with D unclear. The TCR sequence derives from a man aged 25-45 years with Graves disease. Material: peripheral blood mononuclear cells (PBMCs), obtained at new diagnosis, from a patient treated with antithyroid drugs. Here the CDR3 reads CAWSVNRYEQYF. In DNA, the CDR3 is TGTGCCTGGAGTGTAAACCGCTACGAGCAGTACTTC.